These 28 T cell receptor beta chains originate from one sample sequenced in a study of CD8 T cells in ankylosing spondylitis. Study-wide results and caveats: Seemingly characteristic of ankylosing spondylitis blood was a TCR beta motif consisting of about 8 highly homologous variants.

MiXCR was run by TCRdb on the 5' RACE reads, yielding one entry per CDR3 protein. Of under 550,000 distinct CDR3 sequences in the sample, about 24% were seen once. No antigen has been assigned to these receptors. The sequenced material came from blood, either unsorted or a sorted T cell fraction (not recorded which). The receptors come from a male donor with ankylosing spondylitis.

The chain carries TRBV5-6 and TRBJ1-1; D ambiguous. Trimming stripped 8 bases from V and 2 bases from J, with 16 bases between. CDR1 and CDR2 from the germline V gene are SGHDT and YYEEEE. The CDR3 runs to 14 residues. In nucleotides, the CDR3 is TGTGCCAGTCAAGGGATAGTCCCAAACACTGAAGCTTTCTTT. Protein sequence: CASQGIVPNTEAFF.

V is TRBV29-1 and J is TRBJ2-2; 7 bases are shared with TRBD2. The length of the CDR3 is 14 residues. Trimming took 4 bases from V and 0 from J; bases not matched to a gene: 2. The germline V gene has CDR1 SQVTM and CDR2 ANQGSEA. DNA of the CDR3: TGCAGCGTTGGAGGACTAGCGAACACCGGGGAGCTGTTTTTT. It codes for CSVGGLANTGELFF.

The chain has TRBV6-1 and TRBJ1-6; 9 bases match TRBD1. The CDR3 is 14 amino acids. CDR1 is MNHNS and CDR2 is SASEGT in the germline V gene. V trimming: 7 bases; J trimming: 7 bases; junction bases outside the gene matches: 5. The CDR3 reads CASTRDRVNSPLHF. In DNA form, the CDR3 reads TGTGCCAGCACTCGGGACAGGGTGAATTCACCCCTCCACTTT.

The chain combines TRBV29-1 with TRBJ2-2; D is perhaps TRBD1 or TRBD2 (5 bases each). This CDR3 is built from 14 residues. V gave up 4 bases and J gave up 5 bases, with 14 bases separating them. Germline values: CDR1 SQVTM, CDR2 ANQGSEA. CDR3 sequence (DNA): TGCAGCGTTGGGGGCAGTCCGGGGACCGGGGAGCTGTTTTTT. Translated, it gives CSVGGSPGTGELFF.

This clonotype was counted between two and nine times. V and J are TRBV3-1 and TRBJ2-5; the match to TRBD2 covers 9 bases. The CDR3 runs to 14 residues. Germline CDR1 LGHDT, CDR2 YNNKEL (reference sequence). The ends lost 4 bases at V and 3 bases at J; junction bases unmatched: 3. DNA of the CDR3: TGTGCCAGCAGCCGTCGACTAGCGGAAGAGACCCAGTACTTC. Translating it yields CASSRRLAEETQYF.

The V call is TRBV20-1, the J call TRBJ2-5; 9 bases are a match to TRBD1. CDR3 length: 14 amino acids. V gave up 5 bases and J gave up 4 bases; unmatched junction bases: 8. Germline V gene data show CDR1 as DFQATT and CDR2 as SNEGSKA (reference sequence). In nucleotides, the CDR3 is TGCAGTGCTGAGGGACAGGGAGGAGGAGAGACCCAGTACTTC. Amino acids: CSAEGQGGGETQYF.

The rearrangement uses TRBV2 and TRBJ2-3; 9 positions agree with TRBD2. Germline trimming cut 7 bases from V and 6 bases from J; bases unmatched to any gene: 5. The CDR3 is 13 amino acids. CDR1 and CDR2 (germline): SNHLY, FYNNEI. CDR3 sequence: CASNVAGADTQYF. The CDR3 DNA is TGTGCCAGCAACGTAGCGGGAGCCGATACGCAGTATTTT.

This clonotype was seen more than once but under ten times. The chain joins TRBV7-9 to TRBJ2-1, with D possibly matching TRBD1 (5 bases). The CDR3 is made up of 14 amino acids. Trimming stripped 5 bases from V and 8 bases from J, with 16 bases between. Germline CDR1 and CDR2: SEHNR and FQNEAQ (reference sequence). As DNA, the CDR3 is TGTGCCAGCAGCCGTCACCAGGGATCTGATGAGCAGTTCTTC. The encoded protein is CASSRHQGSDEQFF.

The V call is TRBV12-5, the J call TRBJ2-1, with 13 bases identical to TRBD2. J lost 0 bases, V lost 4 bases, and 6 bases had no gene match. The CDR3 spans 18 residues. Germline loops: CDR1 LGHNT, CDR2 FRNRAP. DNA of the CDR3: TGTGCTAGTGGTTCGCGGGGACTAGCGGGATCCTCCTACAATGAGCAGTTCTTC. This codes for CASGSRGLAGSSYNEQFF.

The V gene is TRBV9, the J gene TRBJ1-3; D gene uncertain. Germline V CDR1 and CDR2: SGDLS, YYNGEE. This CDR3 comprises 16 residues. V was clipped by 2 bases and J by 4 bases, with 16 bases between them. In nucleotides, the CDR3 is TGTGCCAGCAGCGTCGGAGCTGCGGCGGGAGGAAACACCATATATTTT. Translation: CASSVGAAAGGNTIYF.

This clonotype was found a few times. The chain couples TRBV12-3 or TRBV12-4 to TRBJ1-2; tentative D call: TRBD1 (6 bases). This CDR3 contains 14 residues. Trimming removed 3 bases from V and 4 bases from J, with 12 bases in between. CDR3 region: CASSFRGGGYGYTF. CDR3 nucleotide sequence: TGTGCCAGCAGTTTTCGGGGGGGCGGCTATGGCTACACCTTC.

The chain carries TRBV4-1 and TRBJ1-5; no clear D gene. This CDR3 contains 14 residues. V was cut by 2 bases and J by 1 base, with 6 bases left in between. CDR1 and CDR2 from the germline V gene are MGHRA and YSYEKL. The CDR3 here is CASSQLQSNQPQHF. Here the CDR3 DNA reads TGCGCCAGCAGCCAACTACAGAGCAATCAGCCCCAGCATTTT.

J is TRBJ1-6 and V is TRBV12-3 or TRBV12-4; a possible D gene is TRBD1 (5 bases). Trimming removed 6 bases at V and 4 bases at J, with 10 bases between. The CDR3 has 14 amino acids. CDR3 in amino acids: CASSQEGYNSPLHF. CDR3 bases: TGTGCCAGCAGCCAGGAGGGGTATAATTCACCCCTCCACTTT.

This chain links TRBV12-3 or TRBV12-4 with TRBJ1-1; D gene uncertain. V was trimmed by 1 base and J by 6 bases, leaving 9 bases between them. The CDR3 has 13 residues. CDR3 region: CASSLGQAAEAFF. DNA for the CDR3: TGTGCCAGCAGTTTAGGCCAGGCGGCTGAAGCTTTCTTT.

This chain links TRBV5-1 with TRBJ2-2, with D possibly matching TRBD1 (6 bases). This CDR3 has 16 amino acids. The V and J ends lost 4 bases and 2 bases respectively, with 15 bases between them. Germline V gene sequence: CDR1 SGHRS, CDR2 YFSETQ. The CDR3 DNA follows: TGCGCCAGCAGCGTAGGGGCAGGGGATAACACCGGGGAGCTGTTTTTT. Translated, it gives CASSVGAGDNTGELFF. Supplemented by reference TRBV5-1 and TRBJ2-2, the full variable domain reads KAGVTQTPRYLIKTRGQQVTLSCSPISGHRSVSWYQQTPGQGLQFLFEYFSETQRNKGNFPGRFSGRQFSNSRSEMNVSTLELGDSALYLCASSVGAGDNTGELFFGEGSRLTVL.

On this clonotype: At one end, the junction sequence differs from germline, possibly due to a read error. The chain employs TRBV12-3 or TRBV12-4 and TRBJ1-3; 9 bases line up with TRBD1. This CDR3 is 18 amino acids long. This chain's CDR3 is CTSSLATGTGTSGNTIYF. The CDR3 region has the DNA TGTACCAGCAGTTTAGCGACCGGGACAGGGACCTCTGGAAACACCATATATTTT.

The chain couples TRBV5-1 to TRBJ2-2; 11 nucleotides agree with TRBD2. Losses at the gene ends were 7 bases for V and 4 bases for J; bases not matched to a gene: 12. Germline V lookup: CDR1 SGHRS, CDR2 YFSETQ. This CDR3 comprises 17 residues. The CDR3 loop reads CASQRFPGTSGTGELFF. For the CDR3, the DNA is TGCGCCAGCCAAAGATTTCCGGGGACTAGCGGCACCGGGGAGCTGTTTTTT.

The CDR3 coding sequence is TGCGCCAGCAGCTTCGGGACTAGTAACACCGGGGAGCTGTTTTTT. It yields the protein CASSFGTSNTGELFF. This chain joins TRBV5-1 and TRBJ2-2, with 8 bases lining up with TRBD2. Germline values: CDR1 SGHRS, CDR2 YFSETQ. The CDR3 has 15 residues. V lost 2 bases, J lost 2 bases, and 2 bases stayed unmatched.

The CDR3: CASSSPGTATDTQYF. In DNA form, the CDR3 reads TGTGCCAGCAGCTCCCCAGGGACAGCCACAGATACGCAGTATTTT. V usage is TRBV21-1 and J usage is TRBJ2-3; the tabulated D call, TRBD1, remains unverified against the DNA. TRBV21-1 counts as a pseudogene. The CDR3 has 15 residues.

The sample holds a few counts of this clonotype. V usage is TRBV27 and J usage is TRBJ2-3; possible D gene TRBD2, 5 bases. Trimming pared 3 bases from V and 2 bases from J, leaving 9 bases between. This CDR3 region has 14 residues. Germline V gene data show CDR1 as MNHEY and CDR2 as SMNVEV (reference sequence). The CDR3 coding sequence is TGTGCCAGCAGTTTTCAGCGGCACACAGATACGCAGTATTTT. Its protein product is CASSFQRHTDTQYF.

This clonotype was seen a handful of times. Here the CDR3 reads CASSLVGGAAFF. Written as DNA, the CDR3 is TGTGCCAGCAGCTTAGTCGGGGGCGCAGCTTTCTTT. This chain connects TRBV7-8 to TRBJ1-1, with D maybe TRBD1 (6 bases). The CDR3 extends over 12 amino acids. Trimming took 1 base from V and 10 from J, leaving 10 bases between them. The germline V gene encodes CDR1 SGHVS and CDR2 FQNEAQ.

Only a few counts were recorded for this clonotype. This chain links TRBV29-1 with TRBJ2-5; 12 bases line up with TRBD1. The CDR3 has 14 amino acids. The V gene end was trimmed by 7 bases and the J gene end by 5 bases; junction bases not matched to a gene: 8. CDR1 is SQVTM, CDR2 ANQGSEA, per germline. In nucleotides, the CDR3 is TGCAGCGCCAGCGGGACAGGGGGCAAGGAGACCCAGTACTTC. Its protein product is CSASGTGGKETQYF.

This chain uses TRBV20-1 with TRBJ2-7, with 13 bases identical to TRBD2. V gave up 0 bases and J gave up 3 bases; unmatched junction bases: 5. The CDR3 totals 16 residues. Germline CDR1 DFQATT, CDR2 SNEGSKA (reference sequence). DNA for the CDR3: TGCAGTGCTAGAGATCTCCGGACTAGCGGGGGCTACGAGCAGTACTTC. Residues: CSARDLRTSGGYEQYF.

The chain recombines TRBV10-2 with TRBJ2-3, with 12 bases lining up with TRBD2. Germline V lookup: CDR1 WSHSY, CDR2 SAAADI. The CDR3 is 15 residues long. Trimming removed 5 bases from V and 6 bases from J; junction bases left unmatched: 6. The CDR3 DNA reads TGCGCCAGCAGTTCTCTAGCGGGAGGGGAGGATACGCAGTATTTT. Protein sequence: CASSSLAGGEDTQYF.

This chain uses TRBV7-2 with TRBJ2-1; TRBD1 aligns across 8 bases. The CDR3 covers 15 residues. Per the germline V gene, CDR1 is SGHTA and CDR2 is FQGNSA. V lost 5 bases to trimming and J lost 7 bases; unmatched junction nucleotides: 10. The CDR3 is CASSNRDRKENEQFF. The CDR3 nucleotides read TGTGCCAGCAGCAACCGGGACAGGAAGGAAAATGAGCAGTTCTTC.

V gene TRBV10-3 combines with J gene TRBJ2-3; 8 positions agree with TRBD1. After removal of 3 bases from V and 4 bases from J, the junction contained 9 bases not matched to a gene. The CDR3 has 16 amino acids. Germline V gene data show CDR1 as ENHRY and CDR2 as SYGVKD. The CDR3 loop reads CAISEPGGRGADTQYF. The CDR3 DNA follows: TGTGCCATCAGTGAACCAGGGGGCCGTGGTGCAGATACGCAGTATTTT.

The chain employs TRBV19 and TRBJ2-5; no clear D gene. This CDR3 is built from 13 residues. CDR1 LNHDA and CDR2 SQIVND come from the germline V gene (reference sequence). Trimming took 7 bases from V and 4 from J, leaving 13 bases between them. The CDR3 coding sequence is TGTGCCAGTACCCCCATGGTAGGAGAGACCCAGTACTTC. The encoded protein is CASTPMVGETQYF. The variable domain in full, completed from reference TRBV19 and TRBJ2-5, reads DGGITQSPKYLFRKEGQNVTLSCEQNLNHDAMYWYRQDPGQGLRLIYYSQIVNDFQKGDIAEGYSVSREKKESFPLTVTSAQKNPTAFYLCASTPMVGETQYFGPGTRLLVL.

This clonotype appeared a few times. This sequence joins TRBV6-1 and TRBJ1-2; a weak D match, TRBD1 (6 bases). Germline CDR1 and CDR2: MNHNS and SASEGT. The V end was cut by 5 bases, the J end by 4 bases, with 17 bases between. CDR3 length equals 15 residues. The DNA of the CDR3 is TGTGCCAGCAGTCTGGACAGACTAAATTCCTATGGCTACACCTTC. Translating gives CASSLDRLNSYGYTF.